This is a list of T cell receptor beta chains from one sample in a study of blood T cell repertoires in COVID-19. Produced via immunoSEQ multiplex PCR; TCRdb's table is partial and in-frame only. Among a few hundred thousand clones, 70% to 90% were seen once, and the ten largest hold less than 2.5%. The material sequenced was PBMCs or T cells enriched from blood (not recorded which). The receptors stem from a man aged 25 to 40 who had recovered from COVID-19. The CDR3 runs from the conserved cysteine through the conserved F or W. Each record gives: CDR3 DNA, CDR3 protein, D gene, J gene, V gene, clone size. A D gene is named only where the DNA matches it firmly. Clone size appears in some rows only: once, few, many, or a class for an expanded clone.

TGTGCCAGCAGTTTAACAGAGAACTATGGCTACACCTTC,CASSLTENYGYTF,NA,TRBJ1-2,TRBV12-3/TRBV12-4,NA
TGTGCCAGCAGCTTTCCTGACACAGGGAACCACGAGCAGTACTTC,CASSFPDTGNHEQYF,NA,TRBJ2-7,TRBV5-4,NA
TGTGCCAGCAGCGTAGTACTAGCGGATGAGCAGTTCTTC,CASSVVLADEQFF,TRBD2,TRBJ2-1,TRBV9,NA
TGTGCCAGCAGCTTAGCGTATTCTCTAGCGTCATACAATGAGCAGTTCTTC,CASSLAYSLASYNEQFF,NA,TRBJ2-1,TRBV7-2,NA
TGCAGTGCTAGTAAAGGGGATCTGAATGAAGCTTTCTTT,CSASKGDLNEAFF,NA,TRBJ1-1,TRBV20-1,once
TGTGCCACCAGCAGTGAGGGTATCACTGAAGCTTTCTTT,CATSSEGITEAFF,NA,TRBJ1-1,TRBV15,NA
TGTGCCAGTAGTATGTTGAATCTAGGGGTTAACTATGGCTACACCTTC,CASSMLNLGVNYGYTF,NA,TRBJ1-2,TRBV19,NA
TGTGCCACCAGCAGACAACAGGGGAAAGATACGCAGTATTTT,CATSRQQGKDTQYF,TRBD1,TRBJ2-3,TRBV15,NA
TGTGCCAGCTCACAGGACAGGGGTTCGTTAGGCAATCAGCCCCAGCATTTT,CASSQDRGSLGNQPQHF,TRBD1,TRBJ1-5,TRBV18,NA
TGTGCCAGCAGTGGTACAGGGGGCTATAATTCACCCCTCCACTTT,CASSGTGGYNSPLHF,TRBD1,TRBJ1-6,TRBV2,NA
TGTGCCTGGAGCAGGGGGACAGGGTCAGCAGATACGCAGTATTTT,CAWSRGTGSADTQYF,TRBD1,TRBJ2-3,TRBV30,NA
TGTGCCAGCAGTGAACCAGGGCGCGAGCAGTACTTC,CASSEPGREQYF,NA,TRBJ2-7,TRBV6-1,NA
TGTGCCAGCAGCTTGATCCTAGCAACAGATACGCAGTATTTT,CASSLILATDTQYF,NA,TRBJ2-3,TRBV7-2,NA
TGTGCCAGCAGTGAAGGGGACAGCTATAACACTGAAGCTTTCTTT,CASSEGDSYNTEAFF,TRBD1,TRBJ1-1,TRBV2,NA
TGTGCCACCAGTGACGCAGGGTTACAAGAGACCCAGTACTTC,CATSDAGLQETQYF,NA,TRBJ2-5,TRBV24-1,once
TGTGCCAGTAGTATTAGTCGGGGGAAGGGTCAGCCCCAGCATTTT,CASSISRGKGQPQHF,NA,TRBJ1-5,TRBV19,NA
TGCGCCAGCAGCCGCCTACTAGTTCCCCAAGAGACCCAGTACTTC,CASSRLLVPQETQYF,NA,TRBJ2-5,TRBV4-1,few
TGTGCCAGCAGCGTAGGCGGACTAGCGGGGGACGAGCAGTACTTC,CASSVGGLAGDEQYF,TRBD2,TRBJ2-7,TRBV9,NA
TGTGCCAGCCAAACCTACAATGAGCAGTTCTTC,CASQTYNEQFF,NA,TRBJ2-1,TRBV2,few
TGTGCCAGTAGTCCCGGACAGTATGGCTACACCTTC,CASSPGQYGYTF,NA,TRBJ1-2,TRBV19,NA
TGTGCCAGCAGACTGGGCACAGGGAACGAGCAGTACTTC,CASRLGTGNEQYF,NA,TRBJ2-7,TRBV7-2,NA
TGTGCCAGTTCGCAGGGGGGCCATAATCAGCCCCAGCATTTT,CASSQGGHNQPQHF,TRBD1,TRBJ1-5,TRBV19,NA
TGTGCCAGCAGCTTAGATCGGGTAACGCGAGGAGGCTACACCTTC,CASSLDRVTRGGYTF,NA,TRBJ1-2,TRBV11-2,NA
TGCGCCAGCAGACCTCCGGGACAGGGGTTTAATTCACCCCTCCACTTT,CASRPPGQGFNSPLHF,TRBD1,TRBJ1-6,TRBV5-1,NA
TGTGCCAGCAGTTGGGGGCTCGCCGGGGAGCTGTTTTTT,CASSWGLAGELFF,NA,TRBJ2-2,TRBV7-8,few
TGCGCCAGCAGCGCTGGGACAGGGACGATTTACGAGCAGTACTTC,CASSAGTGTIYEQYF,TRBD1,TRBJ2-7,TRBV5-1,NA
TGCGCCAGCAGGCAGGAGGGGAGCTCCTACAATGAGCAGTTCTTC,CASRQEGSSYNEQFF,NA,TRBJ2-1,TRBV10-2,NA
TGTGCCTGGAGTACCAACAGGGTGGCAGCTTTCTTT,CAWSTNRVAAFF,NA,TRBJ1-1,TRBV30,NA
TGCGCCAGCAGTGAGTCCCTACCAGATACGCAGTATTTT,CASSESLPDTQYF,NA,TRBJ2-3,TRBV10-1,once
TGTGCCAGCAGTGACAGGGATACGGGAGATACGCAGTATTTT,CASSDRDTGDTQYF,NA,TRBJ2-3,TRBV2,NA
TGTGCCAGCAGCCAAGACAAGCTAGCGGGGGCAGATACGCAGTATTTT,CASSQDKLAGADTQYF,TRBD2,TRBJ2-3,TRBV14,NA
TGTGCCAGCAGACGAGGCACCGGGGAGCTGTTTTTT,CASRRGTGELFF,NA,TRBJ2-2,TRBV27,NA
TGTGCCAGCTCACCAGGTCAGGGGAACACTGAAGCTTTCTTT,CASSPGQGNTEAFF,NA,TRBJ1-1,TRBV18,NA
TGTGCCAGCACATCGGGGAATTCACCCCTCCACTTT,CASTSGNSPLHF,NA,TRBJ1-6,TRBV7-2,NA
TGTGCCAGCTCGCCGACAGCCTTTAATGAAAAACTGTTTTTT,CASSPTAFNEKLFF,NA,TRBJ1-4,TRBV18,few
TGTGCCAGCAGCCTAGGGACTAGCGGGGTAGATACGCAGTATTTT,CASSLGTSGVDTQYF,TRBD2,TRBJ2-3,TRBV11-2,NA
TGTGCCAGCAGCCAGGAATATTTGGGCAGCGGGGGCAAAACTTTCTTT,CASSQEYLGSGGKTFF,NA,TRBJ1-1,TRBV3-1/TRBV3-2,few
TGTGCCATCAGTGAGTCGCCCCAGGGGGCAGGCAATGAGCAGTTCTTC,CAISESPQGAGNEQFF,TRBD1,TRBJ2-1,TRBV10-3,NA
TGTGCCAGTAGTACGGACAGGGCCGTGATATCTAACTATGGCTACACCTTC,CASSTDRAVISNYGYTF,TRBD1,TRBJ1-2,TRBV19,NA
TGTGCCAGCAGCTTCCTAGCGGGGGGGCCAGAGACCCAGTACTTC,CASSFLAGGPETQYF,TRBD2,TRBJ2-5,TRBV7-2,NA
TGTGCCAGCAGCTCTACTTACAGGGACACTGAAGCTTTCTTT,CASSSTYRDTEAFF,NA,TRBJ1-1,TRBV7-3,NA
TGTGCCAGCAGTTACGCGGGCTATGGCTACACCTTC,CASSYAGYGYTF,NA,TRBJ1-2,TRBV6-5,NA
TGTGCCAGCAGCTTAGTTCTAGCCTCGTCCTACGAGCAGTACTTC,CASSLVLASSYEQYF,NA,TRBJ2-7,TRBV7-2,NA
TGTGCCAGCAGTCCCCCCCCGGGGTCACCTCAGCCCCAGCATTTT,CASSPPPGSPQPQHF,NA,TRBJ1-5,TRBV6-2/TRBV6-3,NA
TGTGCCAGTAATGGCGGTGCAACTAATGAAAAACTGTTTTTT,CASNGGATNEKLFF,NA,TRBJ1-4,TRBV19,once
TGCGCCAGCAGCTCACAGGGACCCCCCGACGAAAAACTGTTTTTT,CASSSQGPPDEKLFF,NA,TRBJ1-4,TRBV5-1,once
TGTGCCAGCAGCTTGGGACAGAGAGGAGAGACCCAGTACTTC,CASSLGQRGETQYF,NA,TRBJ2-5,TRBV5-6,NA
TGTGCCACCAAAACTGGGACAGTCGACGAGCAGTACTTC,CATKTGTVDEQYF,TRBD1,TRBJ2-7,TRBV15,NA
TGCGCCAGCAGCCAAGATCGCCCGAGGGGAGGGTCCTACGAGCAGTACTTC,CASSQDRPRGGSYEQYF,TRBD2,TRBJ2-7,TRBV4-3,medium-sized
TGTGCCAGTAAGGACAGGGAGGTAAATACGCAGTATTTT,CASKDREVNTQYF,TRBD1,TRBJ2-3,TRBV19,NA
TGCGCCAGCAGCCAAGGGCGCGGGGGCGAGCAGTACTTC,CASSQGRGGEQYF,TRBD2,TRBJ2-7,TRBV4-3,NA
TGTGCCAGCAGCTACCGTTCAGGGGGTTCCAACTCTGGGGCCAACGTCCTGACTTTC,CASSYRSGGSNSGANVLTF,TRBD1,TRBJ2-6,TRBV5-4,NA
TGTGCCAGCTCCCCGCGCCCAAAGACAGGGCCTTTTTCCTACGAGCAGTACTTC,CASSPRPKTGPFSYEQYF,TRBD1,TRBJ2-7,TRBV18,once
TGTGCCAGCAGTGTCACAAGGGACACGCGTCGTGAGCCCCAGCATTTT,CASSVTRDTRREPQHF,NA,TRBJ1-5,TRBV6-1,few
TGCGCCAGCAGCTTGCGAGGACAGGGGGCAACTAATGAAAAACTGTTTTTT,CASSLRGQGATNEKLFF,TRBD1,TRBJ1-4,TRBV5-1,few